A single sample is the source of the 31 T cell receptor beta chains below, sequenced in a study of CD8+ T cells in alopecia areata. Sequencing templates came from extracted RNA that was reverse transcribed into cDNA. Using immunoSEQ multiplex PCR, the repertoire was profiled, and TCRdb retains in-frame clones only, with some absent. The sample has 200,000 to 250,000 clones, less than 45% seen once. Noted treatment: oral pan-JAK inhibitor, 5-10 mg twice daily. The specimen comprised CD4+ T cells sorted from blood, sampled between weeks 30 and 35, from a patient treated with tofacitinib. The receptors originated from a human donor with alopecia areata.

This chain's CDR3 is CASSYRRETDTQYF. The CDR3, as DNA: TGTGCCAGCTCATACCGGCGGGAGACAGATACGCAGTATTTT. V usage is TRBV13 and J usage is TRBJ2-3; 7 bases match TRBD2. Germline-derived CDR1 and CDR2 are PRHDT and FYEKMQ (reference sequence). The CDR3 sequence is 14 residues long. With V trimmed by 8 bases and J by 3 bases, 8 bases remained unmatched.

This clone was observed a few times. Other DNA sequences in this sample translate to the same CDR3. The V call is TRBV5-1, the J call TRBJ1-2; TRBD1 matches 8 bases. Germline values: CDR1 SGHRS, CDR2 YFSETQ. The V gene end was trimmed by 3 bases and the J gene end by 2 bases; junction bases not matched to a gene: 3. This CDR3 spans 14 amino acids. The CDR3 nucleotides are TGCGCCAGCAGCTGGGGACAGGCCAACTATGGCTACACCTTC. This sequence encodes CASSWGQANYGYTF.

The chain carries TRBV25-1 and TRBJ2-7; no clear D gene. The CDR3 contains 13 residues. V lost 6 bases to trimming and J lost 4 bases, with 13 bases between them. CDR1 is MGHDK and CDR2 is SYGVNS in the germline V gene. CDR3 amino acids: CASSRPGLYEQYF. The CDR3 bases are TGTGCCAGCAGCCGTCCTGGGTTGTACGAGCAGTACTTC.

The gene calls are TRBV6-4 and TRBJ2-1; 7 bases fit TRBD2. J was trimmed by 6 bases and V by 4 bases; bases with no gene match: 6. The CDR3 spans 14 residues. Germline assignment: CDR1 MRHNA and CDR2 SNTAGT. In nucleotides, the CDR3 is TGTGCCAGCAGTGTGGGCGGGAGTTCCAATGAGCAGTTCTTC. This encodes CASSVGGSSNEQFF.

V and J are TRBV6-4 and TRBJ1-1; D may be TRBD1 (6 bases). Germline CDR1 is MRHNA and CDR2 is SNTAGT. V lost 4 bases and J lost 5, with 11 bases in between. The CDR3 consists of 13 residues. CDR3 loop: CASSGGPGTEAFF. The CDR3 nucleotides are TGTGCCAGCAGTGGGGGGCCGGGGACTGAAGCTTTCTTT.

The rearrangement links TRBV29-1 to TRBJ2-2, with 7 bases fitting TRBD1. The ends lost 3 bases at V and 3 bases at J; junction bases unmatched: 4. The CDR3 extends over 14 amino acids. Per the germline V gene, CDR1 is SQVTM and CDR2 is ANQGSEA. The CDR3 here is CSVERDRDTGELFF. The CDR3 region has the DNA TGCAGCGTTGAGAGGGACAGAGACACCGGGGAGCTGTTTTTT.

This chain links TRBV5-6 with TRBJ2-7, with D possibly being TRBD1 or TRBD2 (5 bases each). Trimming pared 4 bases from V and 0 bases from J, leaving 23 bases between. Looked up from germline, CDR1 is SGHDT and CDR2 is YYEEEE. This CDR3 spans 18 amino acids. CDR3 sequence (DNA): TGTGCCAGCAGCGCCCCAGGTCGTACGGCAGGGAGCTCCTACGAGCAGTACTTC. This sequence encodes CASSAPGRTAGSSYEQYF.

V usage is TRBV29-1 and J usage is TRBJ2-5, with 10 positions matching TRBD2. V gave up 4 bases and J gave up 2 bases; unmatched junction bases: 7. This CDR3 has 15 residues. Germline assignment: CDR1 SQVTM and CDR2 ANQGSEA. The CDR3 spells CSVAPGLARQETQYF. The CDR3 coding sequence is TGCAGCGTTGCACCGGGACTAGCGAGACAAGAGACCCAGTACTTC. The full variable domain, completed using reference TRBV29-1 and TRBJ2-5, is SAVISQKPSRDICQRGTSLTIQCQVDSQVTMMFWYRQQPGQSLTLIATANQGSEATYESGFVIDKFPISRPNLTFSTLTVSNMSPEDSSIYLCSVAPGLARQETQYFGPGTRLLVL.

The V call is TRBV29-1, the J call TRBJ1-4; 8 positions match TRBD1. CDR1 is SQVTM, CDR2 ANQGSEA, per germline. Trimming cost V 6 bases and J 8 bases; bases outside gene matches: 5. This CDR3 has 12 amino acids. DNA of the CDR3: TGCAGCGTAATGACAGGGGCAGAAAAACTGTTTTTT. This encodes CSVMTGAEKLFF.

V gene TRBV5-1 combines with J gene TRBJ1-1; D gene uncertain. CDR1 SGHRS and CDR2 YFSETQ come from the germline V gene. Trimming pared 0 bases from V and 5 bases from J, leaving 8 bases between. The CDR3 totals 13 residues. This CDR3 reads CASSLGQRTEAFF. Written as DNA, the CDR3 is TGCGCCAGCAGCTTGGGGCAGAGGACTGAAGCTTTCTTT.

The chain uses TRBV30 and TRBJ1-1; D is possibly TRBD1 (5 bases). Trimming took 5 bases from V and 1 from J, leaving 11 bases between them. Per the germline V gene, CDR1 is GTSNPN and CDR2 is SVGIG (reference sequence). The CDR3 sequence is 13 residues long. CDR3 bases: TGTGCCTGGGCCCGACAGTCGAACACTGAAGCTTTCTTT. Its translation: CAWARQSNTEAFF. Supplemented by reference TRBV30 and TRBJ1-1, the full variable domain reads SQTIHQWPATLVQPVGSPLSLECTVEGTSNPNLYWYRQAAGRGLQLLFYSVGIGQISSEVPQNLSASRPQDRQFILSSKKLLLSDSGFYLCAWARQSNTEAFFGQGTRLTVV.

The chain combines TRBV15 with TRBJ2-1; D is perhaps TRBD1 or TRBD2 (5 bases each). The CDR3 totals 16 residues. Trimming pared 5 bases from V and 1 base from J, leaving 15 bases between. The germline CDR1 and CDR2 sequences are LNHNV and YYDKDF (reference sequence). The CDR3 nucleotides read TGTGCCACCAGCGCTCCCGGGACCGTTTCCTACAATGAGCAGTTCTTC. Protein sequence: CATSAPGTVSYNEQFF.

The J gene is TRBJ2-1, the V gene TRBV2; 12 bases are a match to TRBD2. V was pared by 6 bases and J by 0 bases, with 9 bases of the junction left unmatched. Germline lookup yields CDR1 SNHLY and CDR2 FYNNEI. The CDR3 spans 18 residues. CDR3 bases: TGTGCCAGCAGGGTTTGGACTAGCGGGGCCGACTCCTACAATGAGCAGTTCTTC. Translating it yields CASRVWTSGADSYNEQFF.

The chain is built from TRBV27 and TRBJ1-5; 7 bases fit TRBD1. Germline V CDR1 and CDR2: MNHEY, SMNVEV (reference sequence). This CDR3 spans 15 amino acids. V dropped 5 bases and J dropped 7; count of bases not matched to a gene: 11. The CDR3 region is CASSRTPEQGQPQHF. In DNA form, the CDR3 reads TGTGCCAGCAGTCGTACCCCGGAACAGGGGCAGCCCCAGCATTTT.

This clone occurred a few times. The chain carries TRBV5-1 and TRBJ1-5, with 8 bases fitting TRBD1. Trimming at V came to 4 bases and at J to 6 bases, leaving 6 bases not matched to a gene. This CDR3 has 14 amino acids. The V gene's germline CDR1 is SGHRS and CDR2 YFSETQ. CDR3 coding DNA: TGCGCCAGCAGCCCGACAGGGGCAAGTCAGCCCCAGCATTTT. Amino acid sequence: CASSPTGASQPQHF. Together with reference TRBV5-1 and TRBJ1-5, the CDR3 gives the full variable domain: KAGVTQTPRYLIKTRGQQVTLSCSPISGHRSVSWYQQTPGQGLQFLFEYFSETQRNKGNFPGRFSGRQFSNSRSEMNVSTLELGDSALYLCASSPTGASQPQHFGDGTRLSIL.

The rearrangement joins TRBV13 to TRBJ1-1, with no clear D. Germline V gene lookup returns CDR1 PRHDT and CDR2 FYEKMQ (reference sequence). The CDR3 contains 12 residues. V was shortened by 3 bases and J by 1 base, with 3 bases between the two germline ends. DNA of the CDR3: TGTGCCAGCAGCTTTGCGAACACTGAAGCTTTCTTT. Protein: CASSFANTEAFF.

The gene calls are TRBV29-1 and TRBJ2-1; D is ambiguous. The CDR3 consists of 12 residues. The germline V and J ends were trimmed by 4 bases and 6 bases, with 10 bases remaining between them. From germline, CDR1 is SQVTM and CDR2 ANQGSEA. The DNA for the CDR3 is TGCAGCGTTGCGGTTTCTTTCAATGAGCAGTTCTTC. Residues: CSVAVSFNEQFF.

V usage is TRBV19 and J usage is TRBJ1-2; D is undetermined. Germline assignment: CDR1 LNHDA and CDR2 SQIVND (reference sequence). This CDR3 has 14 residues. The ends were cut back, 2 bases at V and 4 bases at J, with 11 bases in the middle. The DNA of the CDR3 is TGTGCCAGTAGTATAATGGCCAGTACCTATGGCTACACCTTC. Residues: CASSIMASTYGYTF.

This CDR3 is CASSQDPGGAADTQYF. CDR3 DNA: TGCGCCAGCAGCCAAGATCCCGGGGGGGCCGCAGATACGCAGTATTTT. The chain couples TRBV4-1 to TRBJ2-3; 8 positions match TRBD2. Germline V gene lookup returns CDR1 MGHRA and CDR2 YSYEKL. The J segment lost 4 bases and the V segment lost 0 bases, leaving 6 bases of the junction unmatched. This CDR3 contains 16 residues.

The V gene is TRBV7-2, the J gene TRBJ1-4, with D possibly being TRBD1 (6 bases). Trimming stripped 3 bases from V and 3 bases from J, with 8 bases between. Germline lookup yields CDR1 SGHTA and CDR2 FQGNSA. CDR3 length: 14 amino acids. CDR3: CASSLGAANEKLFF. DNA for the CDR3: TGTGCCAGCAGCTTGGGGGCCGCTAATGAAAAACTGTTTTTT.

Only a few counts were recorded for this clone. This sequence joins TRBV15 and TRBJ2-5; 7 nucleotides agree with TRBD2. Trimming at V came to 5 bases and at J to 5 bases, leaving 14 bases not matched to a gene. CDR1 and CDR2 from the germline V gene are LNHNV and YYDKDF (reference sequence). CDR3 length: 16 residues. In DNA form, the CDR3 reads TGTGCCACCAGCCCCAGGCGGCCGGGAGGTTTGGAGACCCAGTACTTC. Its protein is CATSPRRPGGLETQYF.

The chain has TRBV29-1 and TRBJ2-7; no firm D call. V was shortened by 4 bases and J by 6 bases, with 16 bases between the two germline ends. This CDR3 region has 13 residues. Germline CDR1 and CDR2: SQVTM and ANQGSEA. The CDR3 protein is CSVALTTPGEQYF. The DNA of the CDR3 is TGCAGCGTTGCTTTAACAACCCCTGGCGAGCAGTACTTC.

In DNA, the CDR3 is TGTGCCTGGAGCGCAGACAAAAACATTCAGTACTTC. Its translation: CAWSADKNIQYF. The chain recombines TRBV30 with TRBJ2-4; D is unresolved. The germline CDR1 and CDR2 sequences are GTSNPN and SVGIG (reference sequence). The CDR3 runs 12 residues. The V gene lost 3 bases and the J gene lost 3 bases, with 6 bases spanning the gap.

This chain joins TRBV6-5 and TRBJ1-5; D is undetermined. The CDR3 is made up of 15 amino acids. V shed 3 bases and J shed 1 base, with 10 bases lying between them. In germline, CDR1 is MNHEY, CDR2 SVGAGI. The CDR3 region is CASSYAKTSNQPQHF. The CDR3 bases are TGTGCCAGCAGTTATGCGAAAACGAGCAATCAGCCCCAGCATTTT.

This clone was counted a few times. For the CDR3, the DNA is TGCGCCAGCAGCTGGAACCTGGAGACCCAGTACTTC. It translates to CASSWNLETQYF. The chain uses TRBV5-1 and TRBJ2-5; unclear D gene. Germline-derived CDR1 and CDR2 are SGHRS and YFSETQ. CDR3 length equals 12 residues. Trimming removed 3 bases at V and 5 bases at J, with 8 bases between.

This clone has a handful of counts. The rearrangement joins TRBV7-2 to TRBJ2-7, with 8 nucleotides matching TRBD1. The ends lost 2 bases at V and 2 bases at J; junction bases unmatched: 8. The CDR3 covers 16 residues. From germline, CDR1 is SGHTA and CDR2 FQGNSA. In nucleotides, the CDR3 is TGTGCCAGCAGCTTAACCCCGGGCAGGGGGCCCTACGAGCAGTACTTC. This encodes CASSLTPGRGPYEQYF. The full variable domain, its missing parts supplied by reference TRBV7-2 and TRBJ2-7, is GAGVSQSPSNKVTEKGKDVELRCDPISGHTALYWYRQSLGQGLEFLIYFQGNSAPDKSGLPSDRFSAERTGGSVSTLTIQRTQQEDSAVYLCASSLTPGRGPYEQYFGPGTRLTVT.

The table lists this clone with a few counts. CDR3 nucleotides: TGTGCCAGCAGTGAACAGCTTGTAGCGTCCCATGAGCAGTTCTTC. This sequence encodes CASSEQLVASHEQFF. The chain uses TRBV6-4 and TRBJ2-1, with D perhaps matching TRBD2 (5 bases). Between the trimmed V and J ends, which lost 3 bases and 8 bases, there was a span of 17 bases. Germline CDR1 MRHNA, CDR2 SNTAGT. The CDR3 covers 15 residues.

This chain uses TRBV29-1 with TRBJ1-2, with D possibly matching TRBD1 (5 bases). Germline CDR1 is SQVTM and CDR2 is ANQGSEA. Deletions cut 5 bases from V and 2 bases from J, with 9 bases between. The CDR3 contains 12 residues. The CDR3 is CSVMTDNYGYTF. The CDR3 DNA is TGCAGCGTTATGACAGACAACTATGGCTACACCTTC. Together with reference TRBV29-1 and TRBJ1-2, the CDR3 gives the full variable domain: SAVISQKPSRDICQRGTSLTIQCQVDSQVTMMFWYRQQPGQSLTLIATANQGSEATYESGFVIDKFPISRPNLTFSTLTVSNMSPEDSSIYLCSVMTDNYGYTFGSGTRLTVV.

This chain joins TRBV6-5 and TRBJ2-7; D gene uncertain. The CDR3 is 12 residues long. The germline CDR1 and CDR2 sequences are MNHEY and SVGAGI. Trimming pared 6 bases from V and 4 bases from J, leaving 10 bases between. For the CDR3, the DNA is TGTGCCAGCAGCTCCGACTGGTACGAGCAGTACTTC. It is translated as CASSSDWYEQYF.

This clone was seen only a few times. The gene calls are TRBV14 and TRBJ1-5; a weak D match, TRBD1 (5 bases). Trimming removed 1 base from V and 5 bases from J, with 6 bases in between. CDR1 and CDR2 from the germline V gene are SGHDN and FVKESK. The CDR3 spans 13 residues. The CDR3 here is CASSQGGDQPQHF. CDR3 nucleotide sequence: TGTGCCAGCAGCCAAGGGGGGGATCAGCCCCAGCATTTT.

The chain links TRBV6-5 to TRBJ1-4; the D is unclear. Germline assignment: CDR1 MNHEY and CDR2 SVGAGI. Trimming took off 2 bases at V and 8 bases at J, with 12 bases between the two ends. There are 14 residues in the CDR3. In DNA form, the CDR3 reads TGTGCCAGCAGTTACCGACCGAAGGGAGAAAAACTGTTTTTT. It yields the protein CASSYRPKGEKLFF.